This entry lists 4 T cell receptor beta chains sequenced from one sample in a study of cytomegalovirus exposure and HLA in healthy donors. PCR employed 60 Vbeta and 13 Jbeta primers. Clones were read by immunoSEQ multiplex PCR, and TCRdb kept only the in-frame ones, dropping some. This table has 140,000 to 150,000 clones, around 75% appearing once. The sequenced material came from PBMCs. The receptor source for this set is a middle-aged woman in good health and CMV-seronegative.

The chain uses TRBV19 and TRBJ2-3; tentatively, D is TRBD2 (6 bases). Between the trimmed V and J ends, which lost 0 bases and 3 bases, there was a span of 16 bases. CDR3 length: 17 amino acids. Germline lookup yields CDR1 LNHDA and CDR2 SQIVND (reference sequence). The CDR3 is CASSIEVKRAATDTQYF. For the CDR3, the DNA is TGTGCCAGTAGTATAGAGGTTAAGCGGGCAGCTACAGATACGCAGTATTTT.

The V and J genes are TRBV30 and TRBJ2-3, with 11 positions matching TRBD2. With 7 bases clipped from V and 0 bases from J, the junction kept 3 bases outside the gene matches. Germline V CDR1 and CDR2: GTSNPN, SVGIG (reference sequence). This CDR3 has 14 residues. The CDR3: CASRTSGSTDTQYF. CDR3 sequence (DNA): TGTGCCTCCCGGACTAGCGGGAGCACAGATACGCAGTATTTT.

The V and J genes are TRBV27 and TRBJ2-2; 9 positions agree with TRBD1. Trimming took 7 bases from V and 3 from J; bases not matched to a gene: 6. The CDR3 sequence is 15 residues long. Germline V gene sequence: CDR1 MNHEY, CDR2 SMNVEV (reference sequence). The CDR3 loop is CASKKQGADTGELFF. For the CDR3, the DNA is TGTGCCAGCAAGAAACAGGGGGCGGACACCGGGGAGCTGTTTTTT.

The V call is TRBV5-4, the J call TRBJ2-3; 13 nucleotides agree with TRBD2. The germline V gene encodes CDR1 SGHNT and CDR2 YYREEE (reference sequence). The CDR3 has 16 amino acids. The V and J ends lost 3 bases and 3 bases, in that order; junction bases with no gene match: 4. The CDR3, as DNA: TGTGCCAGCAGCTGGGCGACTAGCGGGAGGACAGATACGCAGTATTTT. This codes for CASSWATSGRTDTQYF.